The 13 T cell receptor beta chains below were found in one sample sequenced in a study of blood T cell repertoires in COVID-19. Sequenced by immunoSEQ multiplex PCR; TCRdb stores in-frame clones only, minus some. The sample includes 130,000 to 150,000 clones, approximately 90% of them seen just once. Sequencing input: peripheral blood. The receptors come from a human donor in a cohort sampled during active COVID-19.

The rearrangement uses TRBV2 and TRBJ1-3; weak D call: TRBD1 (6 bases). The germline CDR1 and CDR2 sequences are SNHLY and FYNNEI. The CDR3 covers 15 residues. With 7 bases removed from V and 3 bases from J, the gap between germline ends came to 16 bases. CDR3 nucleotides: TGTGCCAGCATAGCCACAGGGAACGGTGGAAACACCATATATTTT. Residues: CASIATGNGGNTIYF.

The J gene is TRBJ2-3, the V gene TRBV29-1; tentative D call: TRBD1 (5 bases). Trimming cost V 3 bases and J 3 bases, with 7 bases left between them. The CDR3 sequence is 12 residues long. Germline CDR1 is SQVTM and CDR2 is ANQGSEA. The CDR3 DNA is TGCAGCGTTGATTCAGGGACAGATACGCAGTATTTT. Translating it yields CSVDSGTDTQYF.

In its sample, this clone was seen once. This chain links TRBV19 with TRBJ1-1, with D possibly matching TRBD1 (5 bases). The CDR3 extends over 15 amino acids. CDR1 and CDR2 (germline): LNHDA, SQIVND (reference sequence). The ends were cut back, 8 bases at V and 5 bases at J, with 21 bases in the middle. The CDR3 DNA follows: TGTGCCAGTGCCTCAGCGGGACTGGGGGGGACTGAAGCTTTCTTT. The encoded protein is CASASAGLGGTEAFF.

This chain's CDR3 is CSVVWGPGETQYF. CDR3 DNA sequence: TGCAGCGTTGTTTGGGGGCCGGGGGAGACCCAGTACTTC. This chain connects TRBV29-1 to TRBJ2-5; tentatively, D is TRBD1 (6 bases). V was cut by 4 bases and J by 5 bases, with 14 bases left in between. The CDR3 spans 13 residues. From germline, CDR1 is SQVTM and CDR2 ANQGSEA.

The gene calls are TRBV2 and TRBJ1-1, with TRBD1 identical over 8 bases. CDR3 size: 15 residues. Germline CDR1 SNHLY, CDR2 FYNNEI. V trimming: 3 bases; J trimming: 1 base; junction bases outside the gene matches: 4. This CDR3 is CASSDQGAGNTEAFF. In DNA form, the CDR3 reads TGTGCCAGCAGTGACCAGGGGGCAGGGAACACTGAAGCTTTCTTT.

The chain couples TRBV7-2 to TRBJ1-6; a possible D gene is TRBD1 (5 bases). Germline V gene lookup returns CDR1 SGHTA and CDR2 FQGNSA. The V and J ends lost 2 bases and 7 bases respectively, with 12 bases between them. This CDR3 is 15 amino acids long. The CDR3 coding sequence is TGTGCCAGCAGCTTAAGAACAGGCGAGAATTCACCCCTCCACTTT. This translates into CASSLRTGENSPLHF.

The chain links TRBV6-1 to TRBJ1-6; no firm D call. Trimming shortened V by 3 bases and J by 10 bases, and 13 bases separated the two germline ends. CDR3 size: 14 residues. The V gene's germline CDR1 is MNHNS and CDR2 SASEGT. The CDR3 bases are TGTGCCAGCAGTGATGGCGCAGGCGAGTCACCCCTCCACTTT. As protein: CASSDGAGESPLHF.

The chain joins TRBV12-2 to TRBJ1-1. TRBV12-2 is noted as a pseudogene. There are 17 residues in the CDR3. CDR3 residues: CASRLREASKRGTEAFF. The CDR3 DNA follows: TGTGCAAGTCGCTTGAGGGAGGCCTCCAAACGGGGGACTGAAGCTTTCTTT.

The V and J genes are TRBV5-4 and TRBJ2-1; TRBD2 agrees at 7 bases. The CDR3 length is 16 residues. The V and J ends lost 4 bases and 4 bases, in that order; junction bases with no gene match: 11. CDR1 is SGHNT and CDR2 is YYREEE in the germline V gene (reference sequence). DNA of the CDR3: TGTGCCAGCAGCCAGGAGGGGCGGGGGAGATACAATGAGCAGTTCTTC. Its translation is CASSQEGRGRYNEQFF.

The chain joins TRBV7-9 to TRBJ1-1; 7 bases align to TRBD1. CDR1 and CDR2 from the germline V gene are SEHNR and FQNEAQ (reference sequence). The CDR3 is 12 amino acids. The V segment lost 6 bases and the J segment 4 bases; nucleotides outside the gene matches: 2. The CDR3 region has the DNA TGTGCCAGCAGAGGGACAGCCACTGAAGCTTTCTTT. Encoded protein: CASRGTATEAFF.

This rearrangement joins TRBV6-2 or TRBV6-3 to TRBJ2-6; a possible D gene is TRBD1 (6 bases). V was clipped by 2 bases and J by 2 bases, with 7 bases between them. The CDR3 loop spans 15 amino acids. Germline CDR1 MNHEY, CDR2 SVGEGT. The CDR3 reads CASSYGQTGANVLTF. The DNA for the CDR3 is TGTGCCAGCAGTTACGGACAGACTGGGGCCAACGTCCTGACTTTC.

Only one count was recorded for this clone. This sequence joins TRBV9 and TRBJ2-5, with TRBD2 matching 10 bases. The CDR3 is made up of 15 amino acids. The J segment lost 4 bases and the V segment lost 0 bases, leaving 3 bases of the junction unmatched. Germline V lookup: CDR1 SGDLS, CDR2 YYNGEE. The CDR3 protein is CASSVALAGGETQYF. CDR3 DNA: TGTGCCAGCAGCGTAGCGTTAGCGGGAGGAGAGACCCAGTACTTC.

The CDR3 DNA reads as TGTGCCAGCAGCGTCGACAGGGGTTCCCCCTACGAGCAGTACTTC. It is translated as CASSVDRGSPYEQYF. V and J are TRBV7-9 and TRBJ2-7, with 8 bases matching TRBD1. The V segment lost 5 bases and the J segment 2 bases; nucleotides outside the gene matches: 8. From germline, CDR1 is SEHNR and CDR2 FQNEAQ (reference sequence). The CDR3 is 15 residues long.